Listed below are T cell receptor beta chains from one sample, sequenced in a study of T cell repertoires in cytomegalovirus infection. One entry per CDR3 protein results from TCRdb running MiXCR on the reads. The sample includes roughly 500,000 distinct CDR3 sequences, about 10% of them seen just once. The sequenced sample was PBMCs. The receptors here all came from a human donor in good health (CMV status not recorded). Some clones in this sample may be carry-over from other donors' samples. The CDR3 runs from the conserved cysteine through the conserved F or W. D genes are given only for firm matches. Clone size is not always given. Where it is, it says once, few, many or a class for expanded clones.

size | J | V | D | CDR3 | DNA
many | TRBJ2-7 | TRBV7-2 | NA | CASSLSLGYEQYF | TGTGCCAGCAGCCTATCTTTGGGTTACGAGCAGTACTTC
many | TRBJ2-7 | TRBV20-1 | NA | CSASARTDTYEQYF | TGCAGTGCTAGCGCTAGGACTGATACCTACGAGCAGTACTTC
NA | TRBJ1-4 | TRBV7-9 | TRBD1 | CASSVGRGRTNEKLFF | TGTGCCAGCAGCGTAGGCAGGGGGCGCACTAATGAAAAACTGTTTTTT
many | TRBJ2-7 | TRBV4-2 | NA | CASSQDGGEGSEQYF | TGTGCCAGCAGCCAAGATGGAGGAGAGGGTAGCGAGCAGTACTTC
few | TRBJ2-2 | TRBV19 | TRBD2 | CASSIASGSGTGELFF | TGTGCCAGTAGTATTGCTAGCGGGAGTGGCACCGGGGAGCTGTTTTTT
many | TRBJ2-1 | TRBV6-5 | NA | CASSYSTVSLDNEQFF | TGTGCCAGCAGTTACTCGACGGTGAGCTTGGACAATGAGCAGTTCTTC
NA | TRBJ1-4 | TRBV20-1 | TRBD1 | CSARDGGKQGPTPATNEKLFF | TGCAGTGCTAGAGATGGGGGGAAACAGGGGCCCACTCCTGCAACTAATGAAAAACTGTTTTTT
many | TRBJ1-1 | TRBV4-2 | NA | CASSQGAEAFF | TGTGCCAGCAGCCAAGGGGCTGAAGCTTTCTTT
NA | TRBJ2-1 | TRBV2 | NA | CASSDQGSSSYNEQFF | TGTGCCAGCAGCGACCAGGGCTCGAGCTCCTACAATGAGCAGTTCTTC
NA | TRBJ2-3 | TRBV3-1 | NA | CASSRRISFDNTDTQYF | TGTGCCAGCAGCCGCCGCATAAGCTTCGATAACACAGATACGCAGTATTTT
many | TRBJ2-1 | TRBV28 | TRBD2 | CASSLHRLAGDTRAFNEQFF | TGTGCCAGCAGTTTACATCGACTAGCGGGAGATACTAGGGCTTTCAATGAGCAGTTCTTC
many | TRBJ2-1 | TRBV12-5 | NA | CASGSDRYSYNEQFF | TGTGCTAGTGGCTCCGACAGGTACTCCTACAATGAGCAGTTCTTC
few | TRBJ1-3 | TRBV19 | NA | CASTVLSGNTIYF | TGTGCCAGTACCGTCCTCTCTGGAAACACCATATATTTT
many | TRBJ1-1 | TRBV7-2 | NA | CASCRRGGTEAFF | TGTGCCAGTTGCCGACGGGGTGGCACTGAAGCTTTCTTT
many | TRBJ1-5 | TRBV4-1 | TRBD1 | CASSQGPGQINQPQHF | TGCGCCAGCAGCCAAGGTCCGGGACAGATCAATCAGCCCCAGCATTTT
many | TRBJ2-7 | TRBV7-2 | TRBD2 | CASSLVNNLAGGYEQYF | TGTGCCAGCAGCTTAGTGAATAACCTAGCGGGAGGGTACGAGCAGTACTTC
few | TRBJ2-3 | TRBV7-3 | NA | CASSPPGPLGTDTQYF | TGTGCCAGCAGCCCCCCGGGACCGCTTGGAACAGATACGCAGTATTTT
few | TRBJ1-6 | TRBV5-1 | NA | CASSLAPGSNSPLHF | TGCGCCAGCAGCTTGGCCCCGGGGTCTAATTCACCCCTCCACTTT
NA | TRBJ2-6 | TRBV3-1 | TRBD1 | CASSPDRVESGANVLTF | TGTGCCAGCAGCCCAGACAGGGTGGAGTCTGGGGCCAACGTCCTGACTTTC
many | TRBJ2-5 | TRBV27 | TRBD2 | CASSRRGERGGRKETQYF | TGTGCCAGCAGTCGCCGGGGGGAGCGGGGGGGCAGGAAAGAGACCCAGTACTTC